This is a list of T cell receptor beta chains from one sample in a study of CD8+ T cells in alopecia areata. Sequencing used immunoSEQ multiplex PCR; TCRdb keeps in-frame clones, though not all of them. The sample shows roughly 150,000 clones, roughly 50% of them seen only once. Material: CD4+ T cells sorted from blood. Every receptor here comes from a human donor with alopecia areata. Each CDR3 is given with its conserved first and last residue. Fields, in order: CDR3 length, J gene, D gene, V gene, clone size, CDR3 protein, CDR3 DNA. D genes are given only for firm matches. For some rows the clone size is stated as once, few or many, or as a class when expanded; others skip it.

CDR3 length: 13; J gene: TRBJ1-2; D gene: .; V gene: TRBV6-1; clone size: few; CDR3 protein: CASSALGGYGYTF; CDR3 DNA: TGTGCCAGCAGTGCTCTCGGGGGCTATGGCTACACCTTC
CDR3 length: 13; J gene: TRBJ1-1; D gene: TRBD1; V gene: TRBV29-1; clone size: few; CDR3 protein: CSVTVTGGTEAFF; CDR3 DNA: TGCAGCGTTACTGTGACAGGGGGCACTGAAGCTTTCTTT
CDR3 length: 11; J gene: TRBJ2-1; D gene: .; V gene: TRBV20-1; clone size: .; CDR3 protein: CSASRRDEQFF; CDR3 DNA: TGCAGTGCAAGTAGGCGGGATGAGCAGTTCTTC
CDR3 length: 14; J gene: TRBJ2-5; D gene: .; V gene: TRBV5-1; clone size: .; CDR3 protein: CASSLWMGQETQYF; CDR3 DNA: TGCGCCAGCAGCTTGTGGATGGGCCAAGAGACCCAGTACTTC
CDR3 length: 12; J gene: TRBJ2-1; D gene: TRBD2; V gene: TRBV6-6; clone size: .; CDR3 protein: CASTSGLAEQFF; CDR3 DNA: TGTGCCAGCACCTCGGGACTAGCGGAGCAGTTCTTC
CDR3 length: 17; J gene: TRBJ2-3; D gene: .; V gene: TRBV5-1; clone size: .; CDR3 protein: CASSRAERALRTDTQYF; CDR3 DNA: TGCGCCAGCAGCCGCGCTGAGAGGGCCCTCCGCACAGATACGCAGTATTTT
CDR3 length: 13; J gene: TRBJ2-7; D gene: TRBD2; V gene: TRBV29-1; clone size: few; CDR3 protein: CSVGGGRAYEQYF; CDR3 DNA: TGCAGCGTTGGAGGCGGGAGGGCCTACGAGCAGTACTTC
CDR3 length: 16; J gene: TRBJ2-3; D gene: TRBD2; V gene: TRBV11-2; clone size: .; CDR3 protein: CASSFSGRGRSDTQYF; CDR3 DNA: TGTGCCAGCAGCTTTTCTGGACGCGGGAGATCGGATACGCAGTATTTT
CDR3 length: 12; J gene: TRBJ2-7; D gene: TRBD1; V gene: TRBV5-1; clone size: .; CDR3 protein: CASSPTGGEQYF; CDR3 DNA: TGCGCCAGCAGCCCAACAGGGGGTGAGCAGTACTTC
CDR3 length: 13; J gene: TRBJ2-7; D gene: .; V gene: TRBV29-1; clone size: .; CDR3 protein: CSVAPRGYYEQYF; CDR3 DNA: TGCAGCGTTGCCCCCAGGGGATACTACGAGCAGTACTTC
CDR3 length: 13; J gene: TRBJ2-1; D gene: .; V gene: TRBV6-6; clone size: .; CDR3 protein: CASSSHGLDEQFF; CDR3 DNA: TGTGCCAGCAGCTCCCATGGTTTGGATGAGCAGTTCTTC
CDR3 length: 15; J gene: TRBJ1-1; D gene: TRBD1; V gene: TRBV10-3; clone size: .; CDR3 protein: CAISPGTDRNTEAFF; CDR3 DNA: TGTGCCATCAGTCCCGGGACAGATAGAAACACTGAAGCTTTCTTT
CDR3 length: 11; J gene: TRBJ2-1; D gene: .; V gene: TRBV7-2; clone size: few; CDR3 protein: CASSWYNEQFF; CDR3 DNA: TGTGCCAGCAGCTGGTACAATGAGCAGTTCTTC